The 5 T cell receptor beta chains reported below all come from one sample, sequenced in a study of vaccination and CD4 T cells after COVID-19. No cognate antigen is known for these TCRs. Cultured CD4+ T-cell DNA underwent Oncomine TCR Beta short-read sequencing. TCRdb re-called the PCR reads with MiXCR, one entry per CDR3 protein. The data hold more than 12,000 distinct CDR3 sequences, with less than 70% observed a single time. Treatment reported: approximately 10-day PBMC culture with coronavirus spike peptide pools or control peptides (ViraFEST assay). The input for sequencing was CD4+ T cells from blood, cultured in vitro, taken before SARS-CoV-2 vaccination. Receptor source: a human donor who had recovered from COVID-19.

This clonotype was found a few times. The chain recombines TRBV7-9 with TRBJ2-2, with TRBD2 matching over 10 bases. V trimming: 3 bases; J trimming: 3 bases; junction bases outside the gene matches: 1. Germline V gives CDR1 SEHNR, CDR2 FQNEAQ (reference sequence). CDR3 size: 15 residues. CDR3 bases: TGTGCCAGCAGCTTTCTAGCGGGGGACACCGGGGAGCTGTTTTTT. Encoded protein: CASSFLAGDTGELFF.

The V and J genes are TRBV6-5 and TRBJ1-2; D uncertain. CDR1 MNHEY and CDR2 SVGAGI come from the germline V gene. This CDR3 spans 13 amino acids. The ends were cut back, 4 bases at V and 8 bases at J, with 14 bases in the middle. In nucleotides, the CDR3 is TGTGCCAGCAGTTCCAATCGGATTTTGGGCTACACCTTC. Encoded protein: CASSSNRILGYTF.

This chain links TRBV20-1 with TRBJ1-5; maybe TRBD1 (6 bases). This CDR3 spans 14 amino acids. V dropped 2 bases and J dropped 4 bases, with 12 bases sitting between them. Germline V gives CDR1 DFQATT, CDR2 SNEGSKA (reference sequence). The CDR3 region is CSARSGTPNQPQHF. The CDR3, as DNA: TGCAGTGCTAGATCCGGGACACCTAATCAGCCCCAGCATTTT.

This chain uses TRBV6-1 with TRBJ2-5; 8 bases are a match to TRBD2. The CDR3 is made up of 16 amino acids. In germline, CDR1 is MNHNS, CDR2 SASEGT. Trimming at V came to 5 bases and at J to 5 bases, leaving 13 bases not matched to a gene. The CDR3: CASSPTGAGVGETQYF. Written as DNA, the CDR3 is TGTGCCAGCAGTCCGACCGGAGCGGGAGTGGGGGAGACCCAGTACTTC.

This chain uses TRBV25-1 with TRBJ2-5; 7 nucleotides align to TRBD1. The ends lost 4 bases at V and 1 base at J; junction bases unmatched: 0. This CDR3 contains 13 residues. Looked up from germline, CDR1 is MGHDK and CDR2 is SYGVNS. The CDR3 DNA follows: TGTGCCAGCAGTGGGACAGGCCAAGAGACCCAGTACTTC. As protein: CASSGTGQETQYF.